This paragraph covers one T cell receptor beta chain sequence. Its antigen is still unknown. Nothing much larger sits one base from this clone, and base qualities are not available. Receptor libraries were prepared by the immunoSEQ multiplex PCR assay. For most patients, genomic DNA was isolated using the Qiagen DNeasy Blood and Tissue Kit and was shipped frozen to Adaptive Biotechnologies for TCR sequencing. For most patients, high-throughput TCR-beta CDR3 sequencing of genomic DNA was performed by Adaptive Biotechnologies. Processing in the source paper ran as follows. TCR sequencing data were retrieved from Adaptive's ImmunoSEQ software for about 17 patients, whereas a few other patients were processed with MiXCR and VDJtools. To correct CD4 versus CD8 sorting errors, any sequence found in both subsets at a frequency ratio below 5:1 was removed. CDR3 nucleotide sequences shared between donor and recipient were removed because the origin of such sequences could not be assigned. To count as alloreactive, a clone needed at least 2-fold expansion over unstimulated cells and a minimum CFSE-low frequency of 0.002% (template counts) or 0.001% (read counts). A clone was considered mappable if detected in the sequenced pre-transplant spleen, lymph node, or MLR CFSE-low populations of the donor or recipient. Cumulative frequency of alloreactive clones was calculated as a percentage of all sequences weighted by copy number. TCRdb holds this immuneACCESS table with in-frame rearrangements only. Some clones are missing; in checked studies, unresolved V genes explain under half, and the rest has no known cause. V and J calls plus clone size are reproduced from that table; the DNA served to infer D and trimming. This sample is represented by tens of thousands of clones; approximately 94% of them were singletons. Of the sample, approximately 0.2% is held by the ten largest clones.

This specimen belongs to a study of graft-versus-host responses after intestinal transplantation (dated by TCRdb to about 2021). Regarding the study in general: The transplants that recipients received were multivisceral, liver-intestinal, or isolated intestinal. Anti-thymocyte globulin induction was given to all recipients, followed by maintenance tacrolimus and steroids for approximately three years. Graft-versus-host and host-versus-graft alloreactive T cell clones were tracked in the graft, circulation and bone marrow after intestinal transplantation using bulk TCR-beta CDR3 sequencing. Alloreactive clones were identified by sequencing pre-transplant mixed lymphocyte reaction products and comparing these products with unstimulated pre-transplant donor and recipient T cells. The cohort enrolled some 24 intestinal transplant recipients, one of whom was a retransplant, and a few patients without pretransplant specimens were excluded. Donor T cell macrochimerism was defined as a peak of at least 4% donor T cells among recipient peripheral blood mononuclear cells. Instead of going to the commercial service, samples from a few later patients were sequenced in-house on an Illumina MiSeq and processed with MiXCR. What the work shows at the level of the full study, not this receptor alone: GvH clones were found in recipient bone marrow, and some of the GvH clones appeared earlier in ileal mucosa or blood, which is consistent with an intestinal mucosal origin. The relatively low number and heterogeneity of intestinal transplant patients limited the conclusions. Early after transplant, declines in HvG clones were associated with peak levels of circulating GvH clones. High GvH to HvG T cell clonal ratios were observed in the allografts of patients with donor T cell macrochimerism.

Explained via the paper, the time point label denotes: cells obtained before transplantation from donor or recipient. CD3+CD4+ and CD3+CD8+ populations were FACS-sorted from unstimulated pre-transplant donor and recipient cells taken from spleen or lymph nodes. The sequenced sample was unstimulated CD4+ T cells sorted from spleen or lymph node cells, obtained before transplant. The TCR originated in a human donor who was the organ donor for an intestinal transplant.

The CDR3 here reads CASSLDARVVPELFF. Here is the DNA: TGCGCCAGCAGCTTGGATGCCAGGGTCGTCCCGGAGCTGTTTTTT. The V and J segments used are TRBV5-1 and TRBJ2-2, and possibly TRBD1, on 5 matching bases. Reading from cysteine to phenylalanine, the CDR3 counts 15 amino acids. Solely the CDR3 DNA is kept, with 45 bases framed from the first base. Via the germline V gene, CDR1 is SGHRS and CDR2 YFSETQ. The germline ends are 16 bases apart after V is trimmed by 0 bases and J by 10 bases.